The rows below give T cell receptor beta chains drawn from one sample of a study of early T cells in non-severe SARS-CoV-2 infection. MiXCR, applied by TCRdb to the 5' RACE reads, yields one record per CDR3 protein. The sample has about 35,000 distinct CDR3 sequences; more than 5.5% are singletons. The sequencing input was whole blood. These TCRs come from an adult who was a healthcare worker with PCR-confirmed SARS-CoV-2 infection or an uninfected control (not recorded which). Both conserved end residues are part of each CDR3. A D gene is named only where the DNA matches it firmly. Rows may omit the clone size; those that give it use once, few, many or a size class.

many	TRBV11-2	-	TRBJ2-3	CASSLQIGADTQYF	TGTGCCAGCAGCTTACAAATAGGGGCAGATACGCAGTATTTT
-	TRBV9	TRBD2	TRBJ2-5	CASSVGASGSGYQETQYF	TGTGCCAGCAGCGTAGGGGCTAGCGGGAGCGGGTACCAAGAGACCCAGTACTTC
many	TRBV28	TRBD1	TRBJ1-5	CASKSDRVIQPQHF	TGTGCCAGCAAGTCGGACAGGGTGATCCAGCCCCAGCATTTT
medium-sized	TRBV11-2	TRBD1	TRBJ1-1	CASSLSTGGETEAFF	TGTGCCAGCAGCTTATCTACAGGGGGCGAAACTGAAGCTTTCTTT
few	TRBV4-1	-	TRBJ2-6	CASSQDRGVQGLTGANVLTF	TGCGCCAGCAGCCAAGATCGAGGGGTTCAGGGGCTCACTGGGGCCAACGTCCTGACTTTC
many	TRBV10-3	TRBD2	TRBJ2-2	CAISPRASGTLTGELFF	TGTGCCATAAGCCCGCGCGCTAGCGGCACACTAACCGGGGAGCTGTTTTTT
many	TRBV4-2	TRBD2	TRBJ2-3	CASSQDRRERTDTQYF	TGTGCCAGCAGCCAAGATCGGCGGGAGCGGACAGATACGCAGTATTTT
many	TRBV12-3/TRBV12-4	-	TRBJ2-7	CASSTAGHGGYEQYF	TGTGCCAGCAGTACGGCGGGACACGGAGGCTACGAGCAGTACTTC
-	TRBV7-8	TRBD1	TRBJ2-7	CASTPRDRGYEQYF	TGTGCCAGCACCCCCCGGGACAGGGGATACGAGCAGTACTTC
-	TRBV7-9	TRBD1	TRBJ1-1	CASSWGQTNTEAFF	TGTGCCAGCAGCTGGGGACAGACGAACACTGAAGCTTTCTTT
many	TRBV6-2/TRBV6-3	TRBD2	TRBJ2-1	CASSPGTSMGEQFF	TGTGCCAGCAGCCCCGGGACTAGCATGGGTGAGCAGTTCTTC
many	TRBV7-9	-	TRBJ2-3	CASSPRPGAGTDTQYF	TGTGCCAGCAGCCCCCGTCCGGGAGCTGGGACAGATACGCAGTATTTT
few	TRBV20-1	TRBD2	TRBJ2-5	CSATSAGGQETQYF	TGCAGTGCTACCTCAGCCGGGGGGCAAGAGACCCAGTACTTC
-	TRBV28	-	TRBJ2-1	CASSLLRGLDEQFF	TGTGCCAGCAGTTTGCTCCGGGGGTTGGATGAGCAGTTCTTC
few	TRBV29-1	TRBD1	TRBJ2-1	CSVAGTAYNEQFF	TGCAGCGTCGCCGGGACAGCGTACAATGAGCAGTTCTTC
many	TRBV6-6	TRBD1	TRBJ1-1	CASRGTGGMNTEAFF	TGTGCCAGCAGAGGGACAGGGGGAATGAACACTGAAGCTTTCTTT
many	TRBV20-1	TRBD1	TRBJ1-1	CSAPGTGANTEAFF	TGCAGTGCCCCCGGGACAGGAGCGAACACTGAAGCTTTCTTT
many	TRBV4-1	TRBD2	TRBJ2-1	CASSQEMGGRALNEQFF	TGCGCCAGCAGCCAAGAGATGGGCGGGAGGGCCCTCAATGAGCAGTTCTTC
-	TRBV12-3/TRBV12-4	-	TRBJ1-6	CASSFHTENSPLHF	TGTGCCAGCAGTTTTCACACGGAGAATTCACCCCTCCACTTT
many	TRBV28	-	TRBJ2-3	CATFLGSTDTQYF	TGTGCCACCTTCCTAGGGTCCACAGATACGCAGTATTTT
-	TRBV2	-	TRBJ2-7	CASSAVREQYF	TGTGCCAGCAGTGCGGTGCGGGAGCAGTACTTC
many	TRBV10-2	TRBD1	TRBJ1-1	CASSDTADRANEAFF	TGCGCCAGCAGTGATACTGCCGACAGGGCCAATGAAGCTTTCTTT
many	TRBV7-7	TRBD2	TRBJ2-7	CASSPGLAGEEQYF	TGTGCTAGCAGCCCCGGACTAGCGGGAGAAGAGCAGTACTTC
many	TRBV6-6	-	TRBJ1-4	CASSAWNEKLFF	TGTGCCAGCAGTGCCTGGAATGAAAAACTGTTTTTT
many	TRBV6-5	-	TRBJ1-3	CASSYNRGDTIYF	TGTGCCAGCAGTTACAACCGTGGGGACACCATATATTTT
many	TRBV21-1	-	TRBJ2-7	CASSKNYEQYF	TGTGCCAGCAGCAAAAACTACGAGCAGTACTTC
many	TRBV7-3	-	TRBJ2-7	CASSLGPGYEQYF	TGTGCCAGCAGCTTAGGGCCCGGATACGAGCAGTACTTC
many	TRBV30	TRBD2	TRBJ2-1	CAWSGRALSEQFF	TGTGCCTGGAGCGGGAGGGCCCTCAGTGAGCAGTTCTTC
-	TRBV29-1	TRBD1	TRBJ2-5	CSAAAGTAFGETQYF	TGCAGCGCAGCGGCCGGGACAGCCTTTGGGGAGACCCAGTACTTC
many	TRBV11-2	-	TRBJ1-1	CASSLWGSPRGSFF	TGTGCCAGCAGCTTATGGGGGAGCCCTCGTGGATCTTTCTTT
many	TRBV28	TRBD2	TRBJ2-7	CASSLAGAGGNHEQYF	TGTGCCAGCAGTTTAGCTGGGGCGGGAGGGAACCACGAGCAGTACTTC
many	TRBV27	TRBD1	TRBJ1-2	CASSPPRTGQNYGYTF	TGTGCCAGCAGTCCCCCAAGGACAGGGCAAAACTATGGCTACACCTTC
few	TRBV18	-	TRBJ2-7	CASSLGASYEQYF	TGTGCCAGCTCACTGGGGGCTTCCTACGAGCAGTACTTC
many	TRBV3-1	-	TRBJ2-2	CASRTQGNTGELFF	TGTGCCAGCAGGACCCAGGGAAACACCGGGGAGCTGTTTTTT
few	TRBV5-5	-	TRBJ1-5	CASSLDSYSNQPQHF	TGTGCCAGCAGCTTGGACAGCTATAGCAATCAGCCCCAGCATTTT
many	TRBV25-1	-	TRBJ2-7	CASSEYEQYF	TGTGCCAGCAGTGAATACGAGCAGTACTTC
-	TRBV30	TRBD2	TRBJ2-2	CAWSGLAATGELFF	TGTGCCTGGAGCGGACTAGCGGCCACCGGGGAGCTGTTTTTT
few	TRBV20-1	-	TRBJ2-3	CSARWQDTQYF	TGCAGTGCTAGGTGGCAAGATACGCAGTATTTT
few	TRBV6-5	-	TRBJ1-1	CASSYSRGPGAFF	TGTGCCAGCAGTTACTCGAGAGGGCCTGGGGCTTTCTTT
-	TRBV19	TRBD1	TRBJ1-5	CASSPDRVLQPQHF	TGTGCCAGTAGTCCGGACAGGGTCCTTCAGCCCCAGCATTTT
many	TRBV4-1	TRBD1	TRBJ2-1	CASSQDWEGGAPNEQFF	TGCGCCAGCAGCCAAGATTGGGAAGGGGGCGCCCCTAATGAGCAGTTCTTC
few	TRBV3-1	TRBD2	TRBJ2-1	CASSSGTTQYNEQFF	TGTGCCAGCAGCTCTGGGACTACGCAATACAATGAGCAGTTCTTC
many	TRBV6-6	-	TRBJ1-1	CASSYRGPEAFF	TGTGCCAGCAGTTACCGTGGTCCGGAAGCTTTCTTT
many	TRBV29-1	TRBD1	TRBJ1-2	CSVGRQGQRNYGYTF	TGCAGCGTGGGCCGTCAGGGACAGCGAAACTATGGCTACACCTTC
many	TRBV18	TRBD1	TRBJ2-1	CASSPPGTGAYNEQFF	TGTGCCAGCTCACCACCGGGGACAGGCGCTTACAATGAGCAGTTCTTC
many	TRBV20-1	TRBD2	TRBJ2-3	CSAPGLVPDTQYF	TGCAGTGCTCCGGGACTAGTTCCAGATACGCAGTATTTT
many	TRBV4-2	-	TRBJ2-3	CASSQERRLYSTDTQYF	TGTGCCAGCAGCCAAGAGAGAAGGCTCTATAGCACAGATACGCAGTATTTT
few	TRBV11-2	-	TRBJ2-4	CASSPHLSPLAKNIQYF	TGTGCCAGCAGCCCCCACCTGTCCCCACTAGCCAAAAACATTCAGTACTTC
many	TRBV7-9	-	TRBJ1-1	CASSYGEAFF	TGTGCCAGCAGCTACGGCGAAGCTTTCTTT
many	TRBV6-5	TRBD1	TRBJ1-2	CASSYSGGQGLSGYTF	TGTGCCAGCAGTTACTCAGGAGGACAGGGCTTGAGTGGCTACACCTTC
many	TRBV7-9	TRBD2	TRBJ2-3	CASSPGLAGITDTQYF	TGTGCCAGCAGCCCTGGACTAGCGGGGATCACAGATACGCAGTATTTT
many	TRBV2	TRBD1	TRBJ2-1	CASSEMSGQGYYNEQFF	TGTGCCAGCAGTGAAATGTCGGGACAGGGGTACTACAATGAGCAGTTCTTC
many	TRBV4-2	TRBD2	TRBJ2-5	CASSLSLAGGPGQETQYF	TGTGCCAGCAGCCTTTCCCTAGCGGGAGGGCCGGGGCAAGAGACCCAGTACTTC
-	TRBV30	-	TRBJ1-1	CAWRLQKDAEAFF	TGTGCCTGGAGGTTACAGAAGGACGCTGAAGCTTTCTTT
many	TRBV7-9	-	TRBJ2-7	CASSQFGLTYEQYF	TGTGCCAGCAGCCAGTTCGGACTAACCTACGAGCAGTACTTC
many	TRBV2	-	TRBJ2-1	CASRLADSSYNEQFF	TGTGCCAGCAGGTTAGCGGACAGCTCCTACAATGAGCAGTTCTTC